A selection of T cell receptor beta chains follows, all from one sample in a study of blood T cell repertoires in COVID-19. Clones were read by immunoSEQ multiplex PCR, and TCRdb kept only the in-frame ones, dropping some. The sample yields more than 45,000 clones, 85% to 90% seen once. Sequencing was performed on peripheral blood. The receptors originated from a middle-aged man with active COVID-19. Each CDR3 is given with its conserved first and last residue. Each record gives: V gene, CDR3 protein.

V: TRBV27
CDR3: CASSLRTGVKPEAFF

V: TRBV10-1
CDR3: CASSHSVNTEAFF

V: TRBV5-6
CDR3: CASTWDRAQGYTF

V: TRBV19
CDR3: CAVGQGGDIQYF

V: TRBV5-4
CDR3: CASAEKKGYIGEQYF

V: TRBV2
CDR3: CASSDGTGLYYNEQFF

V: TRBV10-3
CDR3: CAISESVRNTGELFF

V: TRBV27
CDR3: CASRGTPGLTEQYF

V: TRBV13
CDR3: CASSSYRGAYEQYF

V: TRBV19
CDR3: CASIPDSYTEAFF

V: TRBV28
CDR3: CASTPGSEQFF

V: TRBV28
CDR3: CASSRPLWTDYEQYF

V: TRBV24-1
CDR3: CATSDSGTGYKGYTF

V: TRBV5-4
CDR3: CASSPGTSGTDTQYF

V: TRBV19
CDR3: CASTGGRQGRDTEAFF

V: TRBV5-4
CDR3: CASSLENPGAGYGYTF

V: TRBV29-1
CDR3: CSVERTSRIGEQFF

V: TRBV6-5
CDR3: CASTLGVSGNTIYF

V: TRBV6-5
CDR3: CASNGQGSGNQPQHF

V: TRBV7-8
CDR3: CASRRLGLAGFKYSTDTQYF

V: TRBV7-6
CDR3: CASSRRTSGTYEQYF

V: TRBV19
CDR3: CASRIGTVNTEAFF

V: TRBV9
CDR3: CASSVATLAGGNEQFF

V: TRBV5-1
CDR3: CASSLGTADYGYTF